Sequencing of this TCR beta chain was carried out in a study of blood T cell repertoires in COVID-19. Overall study context: From the United States, Italy and Spain came samples of acute and convalescent COVID-19. T cells, B-cell-depleted T cells, or PBMCs provided the cDNA or gDNA that served as material.

Per germline, CDR1 KGHSH and CDR2 LQKENI. There are 13 residues in the CDR3. Trimming pared 3 bases from V and 0 bases from J, leaving 5 bases between. To note about this clone: This specimen includes other DNA sequences encoding the same CDR3.

Authors' methods: How many nucleated cells were present was estimated from reference gene primer amplification. The assay was immunoSEQ multiplex PCR, and TCRdb's table has in-frame clones only and misses some. D and trimming come from the DNA, and the V and J calls and clone size come from that table. The repertoire includes about 210,000 clones, 88% of them detected once, and under 2% sits in the top ten. The clonotype originates from a man in his late teens or twenties with active or convalescent COVID-19. This rearrangement joins TRBV18 to TRBJ1-1; D is unresolved. Sequenced material: peripheral blood. As DNA, the CDR3 is TGTGCCAGCTCACCTTACTTGAACACTGAAGCTTTCTTT. Its translation is CASSPYLNTEAFF. Using reference TRBV18 and TRBJ1-1 for the parts outside the CDR3, the full variable domain is NAGVMQNPRHLVRRRGQEARLRCSPMKGHSHVYWYRQLPEEGLKFMVYLQKENIIDESGMPKERFSAEFPKEGPSILRIQQVVRGDSAAYFCASSPYLNTEAFFGQGTRLTVV.